The 10 T cell receptor beta chains in this list originate from one sample, sequenced in a study of breast tumors, draining lymph nodes, adjacent tissues. TCRdb reprocessed the multiplex PCR reads via MiXCR and lists one record per CDR3 protein. Counted here are 50,000 to 65,000 distinct CDR3 sequences, under 50% occurring once; the ten biggest clones make up about 11%. The sequenced sample was breast tumor tissue. These receptors were obtained from a female donor with breast cancer. Some clones in this sample may be carry-over from other donors' samples.

This chain links TRBV4-1 with TRBJ1-4; 11 bases are a match to TRBD1. J lost 9 bases, V lost 2 bases, and 14 bases had no gene match. CDR3 length: 18 amino acids. Looked up from germline, CDR1 is MGHRA and CDR2 is YSYEKL. The CDR3 DNA reads as TGCGCCAGCAGCCAATTACTAAAGTTGGGACAGGGGGTCAAAAAACTGTTTTTT. This translates into CASSQLLKLGQGVKKLFF.

The chain couples TRBV2 to TRBJ2-3, with TRBD1 as a possible D gene (6 bases). Germline V lookup: CDR1 SNHLY, CDR2 FYNNEI. Trimming cost V 6 bases and J 11 bases, with 18 bases left between them. The CDR3 covers 13 residues. CDR3 sequence: CASSDRRRHEQYF. The CDR3 bases are TGTGCCAGCAGCGACAGGAGACGCCACGAGCAGTATTTT.

This clonotype was detected ten times or more. This chain uses TRBV20-1 with TRBJ2-1; D remains ambiguous. CDR3 length: 16 amino acids. Germline V gene data show CDR1 as DFQATT and CDR2 as SNEGSKA (reference sequence). The V end was cut by 5 bases, the J end by 7 bases, with 24 bases between. CDR3 nucleotide sequence: TGCAGTGCTTCTTTGACGGGCATCCAAACCAGTAATGAGCAGTTCTTC. Its protein product is CSASLTGIQTSNEQFF.

V and J are TRBV10-3 and TRBJ2-1, with 13 bases matching TRBD2. Germline V lookup: CDR1 ENHRY, CDR2 SYGVKD. The CDR3 runs 13 residues. Losses at the gene ends were 10 bases for V and 7 bases for J; bases not matched to a gene: 4. The CDR3 loop is CATGTSGTNEQFF. The DNA for the CDR3 is TGTGCCACCGGGACTAGCGGGACTAATGAGCAGTTCTTC.

Comment on this clonotype: Relative to the germline gene, one junction end is altered; a read error may explain this. J is TRBJ1-6 and V is TRBV28; D gene uncertain. The V gene's germline CDR1 is MDHEN and CDR2 SYDVKM. The CDR3 length is 16 residues. This CDR3 is CDSTLETTEGLSPLHF. The CDR3, as DNA: TGTGACAGCACCTTAGAGACAACAGAGGGTCTTTCACCCCTCCACTTT.

The chain is built from TRBV14 and TRBJ1-1; TRBD1 might be the D (5 bases). V was cut by 0 bases and J by 0 bases, with 11 bases left in between. The CDR3 is 16 residues long. Germline CDR1 and CDR2: SGHDN and FVKESK. CDR3 nucleotides: TGTGCCAGCAGCCAAGATCTAGGACACCTGAACACTGAAGCTTTCTTT. Amino acids: CASSQDLGHLNTEAFF. The whole variable domain, filled in from reference TRBV14 and TRBJ1-1, reads EAGVTQFPSHSVIEKGQTVTLRCDPISGHDNLYWYRRVMGKEIKFLLHFVKESKQDESGMPNNRFLAERTGGTYSTLKVQPAELEDSGVYFCASSQDLGHLNTEAFFGQGTRLTVV.

CDR3 sequence reads: CSVVVTDGNTIYF. CDR3 nucleotides: TGCAGCGTTGTGGTGACCGATGGTAACACCATATATTTT. The chain is built from TRBV29-1 and TRBJ1-3; D not certain. The V gene lost 4 bases and the J gene lost 7 bases, with 14 bases spanning the gap. CDR1 and CDR2 (germline): SQVTM, ANQGSEA. The CDR3 totals 13 residues.

This clonotype was counted at least ten times. The V call is TRBV3-1, the J call TRBJ2-2; D uncertain. The V end was cut by 0 bases, the J end by 0 bases, with 5 bases between. CDR1 is LGHDT and CDR2 is YNNKEL in the germline V gene (reference sequence). The CDR3 loop spans 15 amino acids. The CDR3 loop reads CASSQDGSNTGELFF. The CDR3 DNA sequence: TGTGCCAGCAGCCAAGACGGGTCGAACACCGGGGAGCTGTTTTTT.

The table lists this clonotype with many counts. The chain joins TRBV20-1 to TRBJ1-6; maybe TRBD1 (6 bases). Germline CDR1 and CDR2: DFQATT and SNEGSKA (reference sequence). V lost 0 bases and J lost 9, with 21 bases in between. CDR3 length: 17 residues. The DNA of the CDR3 is TGCAGTGCTAGAGATGGGGACACTGTGGCTTCGGGTTCACCCCTCCACTTT. Amino acids: CSARDGDTVASGSPLHF.

The chain is built from TRBV7-2 and TRBJ1-5; the D gene is possibly TRBD1 (5 bases). From germline, CDR1 is SGHTA and CDR2 FQGNSA. The CDR3 consists of 17 residues. Trimming removed 2 bases from V and 8 bases from J, with 22 bases in between. The DNA for the CDR3 is TGTGCCAGCAGCTTACGGGGGGTAGCGGGAGTGAATGAGCCCCAGCATTTT. The encoded protein is CASSLRGVAGVNEPQHF. Looking up the rest from reference TRBV7-2 and TRBJ1-5 gives the full variable domain: GAGVSQSPSNKVTEKGKDVELRCDPISGHTALYWYRQSLGQGLEFLIYFQGNSAPDKSGLPSDRFSAERTGGSVSTLTIQRTQQEDSAVYLCASSLRGVAGVNEPQHFGDGTRLSIL.